Listed below are T cell receptor beta chains from one sample, sequenced in a study of shared clonotypes between healthy human individuals. Profiled with immunoSEQ multiplex PCR; TCRdb holds only in-frame clones, not every one. The sample holds 2 million or so clones, 95% seen once. Source material: naive CD4+ T cells sorted from blood. The receptors were sampled from a man between 18 and 29 years old in good health. CDR3s include the opening cysteine and the closing phenylalanine or tryptophan. A D gene is named only where the DNA matches it firmly. Not all rows give a size; the values are once, few, many and, for expanded clones, a class.

v_call	d_call	cdr3_length	j_call	clone_size	cdr3_nt	cdr3_aa
TRBV4-3	.	13	TRBJ2-3	.	TGCGCCAGCAGCCAAAGGCGCACAGATACGCAGTATTTT	CASSQRRTDTQYF
TRBV7-9	.	15	TRBJ2-5	.	TGTGCCAGCAGCTTAGGGGCAGCTGATTTAGAGACCCAGTACTTC	CASSLGAADLETQYF
TRBV7-2	TRBD1	14	TRBJ2-5	once	TGTGCCAGCAGAACCGGGACAGCCCAAGAGACCCAGTACTTC	CASRTGTAQETQYF
TRBV6-1	.	13	TRBJ1-1	.	TGTGCCAGCAGTGTACAGGGTCACACTGAAGCTTTCTTT	CASSVQGHTEAFF
TRBV2	.	15	TRBJ2-3	.	TGTGCCAGCACGGATTTGGGAGTAGGGACAGATACGCAGTATTTT	CASTDLGVGTDTQYF
TRBV28	.	15	TRBJ2-1	.	TGTGCCAGCAGTTTAGGGGGCCTCGGAGACAATGAGCAGTTCTTC	CASSLGGLGDNEQFF
TRBV28	.	16	TRBJ1-3	.	TGTGCCAGCAGTTCCACGGACGGAGTAACCCGAAACACCATATATTTT	CASSSTDGVTRNTIYF
TRBV21-1	.	13	TRBJ2-7	.	TGTGCCAGCATATCGGGGGACCTCTACGAGCAGTACTTC	CASISGDLYEQYF
TRBV19	TRBD1	15	TRBJ2-5	.	TGTGCCAGTAGTAAACTGGGACAGATACAAGAGACCCAGTACTTC	CASSKLGQIQETQYF
TRBV18	.	18	TRBJ1-4	.	TGTGCCAGCTCACTCTCGACCTTTAATGGGGGGAGTGGAGAAAAACTGTTTTTT	CASSLSTFNGGSGEKLFF
TRBV5-1	.	15	TRBJ1-6	.	TGCGCCAGCAGCTTGGCCGGAAGAGATAATTCACCCCTCCACTTT	CASSLAGRDNSPLHF
TRBV5-1	.	15	TRBJ2-5	.	TGCGCCAGCAGCTTGGACAGCACACTCCAAGAGACCCAGTACTTC	CASSLDSTLQETQYF
TRBV30	.	14	TRBJ1-2	.	TGTGCCTGGAGTTACAGGGCTTCTAACTATGGCTACACCTTC	CAWSYRASNYGYTF
TRBV2	.	14	TRBJ1-6	.	TGTGCCAGCAGTGAAGGGGTTCTTAATTCACCCCTCTACTTT	CASSEGVLNSPLYF
TRBV7-2	TRBD2	14	TRBJ2-5	.	TGTGCCAGCAGCCTAGCGGGAGCGAGGGAGACCCAGTACTTC	CASSLAGARETQYF
TRBV6-5	.	14	TRBJ2-7	.	TGTGCCAGCAGTTACCAACAGGGCAGAAGCGAGCAGTACTTC	CASSYQQGRSEQYF
TRBV27	.	13	TRBJ1-2	.	TGTGCCAGCAGGGATCTGAACTGGGGGGGCTACACCTTC	CASRDLNWGGYTF
TRBV15	.	14	TRBJ1-1	.	TGTGCCACCAGCAGAGATTATTCGGTCAAGCAGGCTTTCTTT	CATSRDYSVKQAFF
TRBV2	TRBD1	11	TRBJ2-1	.	TGTGCCAGCAGTGAGGGACAGGGCCGGTTCTTC	CASSEGQGRFF
TRBV5-6	TRBD1	17	TRBJ1-4	.	TGTGCCAGCAGCGCAGGGACAGGGGGCTACTGGACTGAAAAACTGTTTTTT	CASSAGTGGYWTEKLFF
TRBV2	.	14	TRBJ1-5	few	TGTGCCAGCAGTGTATGGGACAGCAATCAGCCCCAGCATTTT	CASSVWDSNQPQHF
TRBV11-2	.	16	TRBJ1-2	.	TGTGCCAGCAGCTCCCGAGGGGGTGTTGTGTCGTATGGCTACACCTTC	CASSSRGGVVSYGYTF
TRBV18	.	13	TRBJ2-5	.	TGTGCCAGCTCCCCCCGGCCCCAAGAGACCCAGTACTTC	CASSPRPQETQYF
TRBV7-9	.	15	TRBJ1-1	.	TGTGCCACCCCGCACTTAAAATTGGTAAACACTGAAGCTTTCTTT	CATPHLKLVNTEAFF
TRBV5-1	.	15	TRBJ1-1	.	TGCGCCAGCAGCTTGGTGCGAGAGCAGAACACTGAAGCTTTCTTT	CASSLVREQNTEAFF
TRBV4-3	.	14	TRBJ1-2	.	TGCGCCAGCAGCCTTGGGACATCTAACTATGGCTACACCTTC	CASSLGTSNYGYTF
TRBV7-6	.	11	TRBJ2-1	.	TGTGCCAGCAGCTTAATGGGAGACGTGTTCTTC	CASSLMGDVFF
TRBV30	TRBD1	17	TRBJ2-5	.	TGTGCCTGGAGTGTATATCGTGGGACAGGGGGCCAAGAGACCCAGTACTTC	CAWSVYRGTGGQETQYF
TRBV20-1	.	11	TRBJ1-1	.	TGCAGTGCTAGGGACGGTGGCGAAGCTTTCTTT	CSARDGGEAFF
TRBV5-4	TRBD1	17	TRBJ1-4	.	TGTGCCAGCAGCTCAGGGGGTTGGACGGCCGAAAATGAAAAACTGTTTTTT	CASSSGGWTAENEKLFF
TRBV2	TRBD1	16	TRBJ1-5	.	TGTGCCAGCAGTGTGACCGGACAGGGGGCTGGTCAGCCCCAGCATTTT	CASSVTGQGAGQPQHF
TRBV28	TRBD1	14	TRBJ1-1	once	TGTGCCAGCAGTTCGGGACAGGCCAGGACTGAAGCTTTCTTT	CASSSGQARTEAFF
TRBV28	.	14	TRBJ1-2	.	TGTGCCAGCAGTTCGCCCGGGGACCTCGCGGGCTACACCTTC	CASSSPGDLAGYTF
TRBV11-3	.	12	TRBJ2-1	.	TGTGCCAGCAGCCCCCCCGGGCGTGTGCAGTTCTTC	CASSPPGRVQFF
TRBV7-2	TRBD1	14	TRBJ2-7	.	TGTGCCAGCAGCCCCAGGACAGGGGCCTACGAGCAGTACTTC	CASSPRTGAYEQYF
TRBV29-1	.	11	TRBJ1-2	once	TGCAGCGCTAGGACTGGGTATGGCTACACCTTC	CSARTGYGYTF
TRBV6-6	.	13	TRBJ2-7	.	TGTGCCAGCAGTTACTCACAGTCCTACGAGCAGTACTTC	CASSYSQSYEQYF
TRBV10-3	TRBD2	19	TRBJ2-1	.	TGTGCCATCAGTGAGTCAGGCCTAGCGGGACGAAGCTCCTACAATGAGCAGTTCTTC	CAISESGLAGRSSYNEQFF
TRBV4-1	.	15	TRBJ2-4	.	TGCGCCAGCAGCCAAGAAGGAGTCAGGGATGACATTCAGTACTTC	CASSQEGVRDDIQYF
TRBV29-1	TRBD1	12	TRBJ2-1	few	TGCAGCGCCGGGACAGGGGGCAATGAGCAGTTCTTC	CSAGTGGNEQFF
TRBV5-1	TRBD1	18	TRBJ2-7	.	TGCGCCAGCAGCCACCGCCCAACGGGACAGGGGGCCAACTACGAGCAGTACTTC	CASSHRPTGQGANYEQYF
TRBV6-6	TRBD1	14	TRBJ2-5	.	TGTGCCAGCAGTTCCGGGACAGGGCGGGAGACCCAGTACTTC	CASSSGTGRETQYF
TRBV29-1	TRBD1	11	TRBJ2-7	few	TGCAGCGTTGGGGACAGGGGCGAGCAGTACTTC	CSVGDRGEQYF
TRBV6-6	.	15	TRBJ1-1	.	TGTGCCAGCAGTCTTACGCTGGGAGGGCTCACTGAAGCTTTCTTT	CASSLTLGGLTEAFF
TRBV2	TRBD1	14	TRBJ1-2	.	TGTGCCAGCCTAGTGCAGGGGGCTCTCTATGGCTACACCTTC	CASLVQGALYGYTF
TRBV5-6	TRBD1	13	TRBJ2-7	.	TGTGCCAGCAGCTTAGACAGGGTAAACGAGCAGTACTTC	CASSLDRVNEQYF
TRBV5-1	.	15	TRBJ2-7	.	TGCGCCAGCAGCCCTTTAGCAGGGGCTTCCTACGAGCAGTACTTC	CASSPLAGASYEQYF
TRBV5-1	.	13	TRBJ2-5	.	TGCGCCAGCAGCTTGGGGCCTTCGGAGACCCAGTACTTC	CASSLGPSETQYF
TRBV4-3	TRBD2	17	TRBJ2-1	.	TGCGCCAGCAGCCAACAACTCTCGGTACTAGCGGGACCGAATCTGTTCTTC	CASSQQLSVLAGPNLFF